The next 9 T cell receptor beta chains were all read from a single sample in a study of T cells in Graves' hyperthyroidism and ophthalmopathy. RNA transcripts served as the template for amplifying TCR beta CDR3 regions. RT-PCR in the first round (using the HTBI primer set) targeted the TCR CDR3. Each CDR3 protein gets one entry after TCRdb re-called the multiplex PCR reads with MiXCR. The sample shows some 500,000 distinct CDR3 sequences, approximately 15% of them seen only once. Sequencing was carried out using blood. These TCRs come from a woman aged 18-35 years with Graves' hyperthyroidism.

This chain uses TRBV15 with TRBJ2-1, with D perhaps matching TRBD2 (6 bases). This CDR3 contains 17 residues. With 1 base removed from V and 1 base from J, the gap between germline ends came to 14 bases. CDR1 LNHNV and CDR2 YYDKDF come from the germline V gene (reference sequence). The CDR3 DNA reads TGTGCCACCAGCAGAGGTGATACGGAGGGTTCCTACAATGAGCAGTTCTTC. Translated, it gives CATSRGDTEGSYNEQFF.

Ten or more counts support this clonotype. The rearrangement joins TRBV2 to TRBJ1-2; D uncertain. Deletions cut 2 bases from V and 7 bases from J, with 11 bases between. Germline V gives CDR1 SNHLY, CDR2 FYNNEI. CDR3 length: 13 residues. Here the CDR3 DNA reads TGTGCCAGCAGTGAAACCCAGTCAGGTGGCTACACCTTC. Translated, it gives CASSETQSGGYTF.

This clonotype was seen only a few times. The chain recombines TRBV12-3 or TRBV12-4 with TRBJ1-5; D gene ambiguous. The CDR3 covers 15 residues. V was shortened by 5 bases and J by 3 bases, with 14 bases between the two germline ends. CDR3 coding DNA: TGTGCCAGCAGTCCCGATGGGGTGGACAATCAGCCCCAGCATTTT. It translates to CASSPDGVDNQPQHF.

The V call is TRBV7-9, the J call TRBJ2-4; maybe TRBD2 (6 bases). Trimming cost V 3 bases and J 0 bases, with 12 bases left between them. The V gene's germline CDR1 is SEHNR and CDR2 FQNEAQ (reference sequence). There are 16 residues in the CDR3. For the CDR3, the DNA is TGTGCCAGCAGCTTGGATGTAGCGGCAGCCAAAAACATTCAGTACTTC. Translated, it gives CASSLDVAAAKNIQYF.

This clonotype was recorded at least ten times. V usage is TRBV20-1 and J usage is TRBJ2-2; 9 bases are a match to TRBD1. This CDR3 is built from 15 residues. Looked up from germline, CDR1 is DFQATT and CDR2 is SNEGSKA (reference sequence). The J segment lost 2 bases and the V segment lost 2 bases, leaving 3 bases of the junction unmatched. The CDR3 DNA follows: TGCAGTGCTAGACGGGGACAGGGAAACACCGGGGAGCTGTTTTTT. It specifies CSARRGQGNTGELFF.

This clonotype came up many times. The chain employs TRBV3-1 and TRBJ1-1, with D tentatively TRBD1 (6 bases). V dropped 3 bases and J dropped 5 bases, with 10 bases sitting between them. The CDR3 is 13 residues long. The germline gives CDR1 LGHDT, CDR2 YNNKEL (reference sequence). In DNA form, the CDR3 reads TGTGCCAGCAGCCAGGTGCAGGGGACTGAAGCTTTCTTT. This codes for CASSQVQGTEAFF.

This clonotype came up many times. This rearrangement joins TRBV12-3 or TRBV12-4 to TRBJ1-2; maybe TRBD1 (5 bases). This CDR3 is 13 amino acids long. V lost 3 bases and J lost 0, with 5 bases in between. For the CDR3, the DNA is TGTGCCAGCAGTTTCAGGGCTAACTATGGCTACACCTTC. It translates to CASSFRANYGYTF.

This clonotype came up a few times. The V gene is TRBV19, the J gene TRBJ1-4; D is ambiguous. Trimming removed 5 bases from V and 0 bases from J, with 10 bases in between. The CDR3 has 15 amino acids. Germline V gene data show CDR1 as LNHDA and CDR2 as SQIVND (reference sequence). CDR3 in DNA: TGTGCCAGTAGTCCCCCGGGCCCAACTAATGAAAAACTGTTTTTT. Its translation is CASSPPGPTNEKLFF.

This clonotype was detected ten times or more. The genes are TRBV18 and TRBJ1-1; D is uncertain. V gave up 4 bases and J gave up 1 base, with 7 bases separating them. This CDR3 comprises 13 residues. Germline CDR1 KGHSH, CDR2 LQKENI. The CDR3 DNA reads as TGTGCCAGCTCACTGGACGAGAACACTGAAGCTTTCTTT. Its translation: CASSLDENTEAFF.